This TCR beta chain derives from a study of shared clonotypes between healthy human individuals. Trimming at V came to 2 bases and at J to 7 bases, leaving 15 bases not matched to a gene. This CDR3 has 17 amino acids. CDR1 and CDR2 from the germline V gene are LNHDA and SQIVND (reference sequence). Sequencing used immunoSEQ multiplex PCR; TCRdb keeps in-frame clones, though not all of them. The table shows about 380,000 clones, with around 96% occurring only once. The V and J genes are TRBV19 and TRBJ2-7; 9 bases align to TRBD2. The specimen was memory CD8+ T cells sorted from blood. Subset noted: CD45RO+ cells pooled with CCR7-negative TemRA cells. The clonotype was recovered from a man younger than 40 in good health. DNA for the CDR3: TGTGCCAGTAGTATATTGGCTAGCGGGATGGGCCCGGGGGAGCAGTACTTC. Its translation is CASSILASGMGPGEQYF. The whole variable domain, remainder taken from reference TRBV19 and TRBJ2-7, is DGGITQSPKYLFRKEGQNVTLSCEQNLNHDAMYWYRQDPGQGLRLIYYSQIVNDFQKGDIAEGYSVSREKKESFPLTVTSAQKNPTAFYLCASSILASGMGPGEQYFGPGTRLTVT.